The 14 T cell receptor beta chains in this list originate from one sample, sequenced in a study of blood T cell repertoires in COVID-19. Only in-frame clones appear in the TCRdb table, and some are missing; sequencing was by immunoSEQ multiplex PCR. The sample consists of approximately 290,000 clones, around 88% of them appearing once. Sequencing input: peripheral blood. All receptors come from a man aged 25 to 40 with acute or convalescent COVID-19.

V and J are TRBV6-5 and TRBJ2-2, with 9 bases fitting TRBD1. Germline-derived CDR1 and CDR2 are MNHEY and SVGAGI. This CDR3 contains 15 residues. J lost 0 bases, V lost 6 bases, and 2 bases had no gene match. The CDR3 bases are TGTGCCAGCAGGGACAGGGGTACGAACACCGGGGAGCTGTTTTTT. Translation gives CASRDRGTNTGELFF.

This clone was observed a single time. The chain employs TRBV7-9 and TRBJ1-2; D possibly corresponds to TRBD1 (5 bases). Germline V gene sequence: CDR1 SEHNR, CDR2 FQNEAQ (reference sequence). This CDR3 has 16 residues. Trimming took 7 bases from V and 0 from J, leaving 18 bases between them. DNA of the CDR3: TGTGCCAGCACCCACGAGGTAACAGGTGCTAACTATGGCTACACCTTC. Amino acid sequence: CASTHEVTGANYGYTF.

This clone has only one observation. The V and J genes are TRBV28 and TRBJ2-7; 8 bases agree with TRBD2. Germline V CDR1 and CDR2: MDHEN, SYDVKM. This CDR3 region has 13 residues. V dropped 6 bases and J dropped 8; count of bases not matched to a gene: 9. The CDR3 DNA reads TGTGCCAGCAGACCGGGGGGGCCCCCCCAGCAGTACTTC. It is translated as CASRPGGPPQQYF.

V gene TRBV5-5 combines with J gene TRBJ1-2, with D tentatively TRBD1 (5 bases). V was cut by 4 bases and J by 4 bases, with 17 bases left in between. The CDR3 totals 15 residues. Per germline, CDR1 SGHKS and CDR2 YYEKEE (reference sequence). The CDR3, as DNA: TGTGCCAGCAGCGTCTGGACATCTACTCTCTATGGCTACACCTTC. Amino acids: CASSVWTSTLYGYTF.

CDR3 region: CASSQGDYKYEQYF. Written as DNA, the CDR3 is TGCGCCAGCAGCCAAGGGGACTACAAATACGAGCAGTACTTC. This rearrangement joins TRBV4-1 to TRBJ2-7; TRBD2 agrees at 7 bases. The germline V gene has CDR1 MGHRA and CDR2 YSYEKL. The J segment lost 4 bases and the V segment lost 1 base, leaving 4 bases of the junction unmatched. This CDR3 has 14 residues.

V and J are TRBV7-6 and TRBJ2-7; no clear D gene. V shed 1 base and J shed 2 bases, with 12 bases lying between them. This CDR3 is 15 amino acids long. Germline CDR1 is SGHVS and CDR2 is FNYEAQ. CDR3 DNA sequence: TGTGCCAGCAGCTTAGGTCAGGCAGGCACCTACGAGCAGTACTTC. Amino acid sequence: CASSLGQAGTYEQYF. The full variable domain, its missing parts supplied by reference TRBV7-6 and TRBJ2-7, is GAGVSQSPRYKVTKRGQDVALRCDPISGHVSLYWYRQALGQGPEFLTYFNYEAQQDKSGLPNDRFSAERPEGSISTLTIQRTEQRDSAMYRCASSLGQAGTYEQYFGPGTRLTVT.

The chain combines TRBV4-1 with TRBJ2-7; D uncertain. CDR3 size: 13 residues. The V and J ends lost 3 bases and 0 bases respectively, with 6 bases between them. In germline, CDR1 is MGHRA, CDR2 YSYEKL. The CDR3 reads CASSQTTSYEQYF. In DNA, the CDR3 is TGCGCCAGCAGCCAGACAACCTCCTACGAGCAGTACTTC.

The rearrangement links TRBV30 to TRBJ1-5; D is unclear. CDR3 length: 14 amino acids. V was pared by 2 bases and J by 2 bases, with 10 bases between. The V gene's germline CDR1 is GTSNPN and CDR2 SVGIG (reference sequence). The CDR3: CAWSQGSGNQPQHF. In nucleotides, the CDR3 is TGTGCCTGGAGTCAAGGGAGTGGCAATCAGCCCCAGCATTTT. The full variable domain, completed using reference TRBV30 and TRBJ1-5, is SQTIHQWPATLVQPVGSPLSLECTVEGTSNPNLYWYRQAAGRGLQLLFYSVGIGQISSEVPQNLSASRPQDRQFILSSKKLLLSDSGFYLCAWSQGSGNQPQHFGDGTRLSIL.

In its sample, this clone was seen once. The rearrangement uses TRBV7-9 and TRBJ2-7; 7 bases are shared with TRBD2. The V gene's germline CDR1 is SEHNR and CDR2 FQNEAQ (reference sequence). This CDR3 region has 15 residues. With V trimmed by 3 bases and J by 5 bases, 10 bases remained unmatched. The CDR3 protein is CASSFGGVLSDEQYF. Here the CDR3 DNA reads TGTGCCAGCAGCTTTGGGGGGGTTTTGTCAGACGAGCAGTACTTC.

The V and J genes are TRBV6-1 and TRBJ2-3; weak D call: TRBD2 (5 bases). CDR3 length: 15 residues. Germline V gene lookup returns CDR1 MNHNS and CDR2 SASEGT. Trimming left V 2 bases short and J 1 base short, with 10 bases between. CDR3 coding DNA: TGTGCCAGCAGTGAACCAGTGAGGGGCACAGATACGCAGTATTTT. This encodes CASSEPVRGTDTQYF.

The table lists this clone with a count of one. CDR3 DNA sequence: TGTGCCAGCAGTTGGGGGACTAGCGGCTACAATGAGCAGTTCTTC. Protein sequence: CASSWGTSGYNEQFF. The chain employs TRBV6-5 and TRBJ2-1; the match to TRBD2 covers 11 bases. In germline, CDR1 is MNHEY, CDR2 SVGAGI. Trimming took 4 bases from V and 3 from J; bases not matched to a gene: 2. CDR3 length equals 15 residues.

The CDR3 spells CASSPGHSSQPQHF. CDR3 nucleotides: TGCGCCAGCAGCCCAGGACACTCGAGTCAGCCCCAGCATTTT. The rearrangement links TRBV5-1 to TRBJ1-5; TRBD1 might be the D (5 bases). The CDR3 length is 14 residues. Germline V gene sequence: CDR1 SGHRS, CDR2 YFSETQ. Trimming took 4 bases from V and 6 from J, leaving 14 bases between them.

The chain is built from TRBV21-1 and TRBJ2-7; the tabulated D call, TRBD2, remains unverified against the DNA. TRBV21-1 is a pseudogene locus. The CDR3 has 15 residues. The CDR3 DNA sequence: TGTGCCAGCAGCAAAGGTGGAGCTCTAGCCTACGAGCAGTACTTC. It codes for CASSKGGALAYEQYF.

The rearrangement joins TRBV28 to TRBJ2-7; TRBD2 matches at 7 bases. The CDR3 is 14 residues long. Per the germline V gene, CDR1 is MDHEN and CDR2 is SYDVKM. J gave up 5 bases and V 7 bases, and 11 bases lay outside the gene matches. In DNA form, the CDR3 reads TGTGCCAGCAAAAACGGGGGGTTGGGAGACGAGCAGTACTTC. As protein: CASKNGGLGDEQYF.